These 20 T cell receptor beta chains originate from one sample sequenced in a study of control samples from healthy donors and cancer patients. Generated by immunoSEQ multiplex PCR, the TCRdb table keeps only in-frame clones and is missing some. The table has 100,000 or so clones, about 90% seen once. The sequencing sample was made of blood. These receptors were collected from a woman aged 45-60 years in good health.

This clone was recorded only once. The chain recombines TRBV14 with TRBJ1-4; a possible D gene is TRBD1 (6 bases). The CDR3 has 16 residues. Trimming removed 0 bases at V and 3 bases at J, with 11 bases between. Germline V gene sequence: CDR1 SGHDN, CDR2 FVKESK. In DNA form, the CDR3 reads TGTGCCAGCAGCCAAGATTCATACAGGGCTAATGAAAAACTGTTTTTT. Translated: CASSQDSYRANEKLFF.

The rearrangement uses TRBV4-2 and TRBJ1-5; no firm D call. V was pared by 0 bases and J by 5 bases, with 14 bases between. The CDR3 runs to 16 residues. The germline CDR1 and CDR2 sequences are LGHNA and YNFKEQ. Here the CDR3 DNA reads TGTGCCAGCAGCCAAGATTATGTCGCTCGGCATCAGCCCCAGCATTTT. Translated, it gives CASSQDYVARHQPQHF.

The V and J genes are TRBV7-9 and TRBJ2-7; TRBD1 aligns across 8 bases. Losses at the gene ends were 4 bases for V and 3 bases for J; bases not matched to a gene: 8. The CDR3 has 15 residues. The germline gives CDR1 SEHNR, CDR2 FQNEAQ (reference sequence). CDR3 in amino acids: CASSSHRGSGYEQYV. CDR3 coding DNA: TGTGCCAGCAGCTCCCACAGGGGGAGTGGCTACGAGCAGTACGTC.

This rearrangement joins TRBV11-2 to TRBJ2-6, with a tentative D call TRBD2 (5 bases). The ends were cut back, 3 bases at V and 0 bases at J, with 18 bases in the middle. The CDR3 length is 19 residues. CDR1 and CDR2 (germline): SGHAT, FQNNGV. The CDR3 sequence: CASSFAIAGSGSGANVLTF. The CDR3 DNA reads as TGTGCCAGCAGCTTCGCCATCGCGGGCTCTGGCTCTGGGGCCAACGTCCTGACTTTC.

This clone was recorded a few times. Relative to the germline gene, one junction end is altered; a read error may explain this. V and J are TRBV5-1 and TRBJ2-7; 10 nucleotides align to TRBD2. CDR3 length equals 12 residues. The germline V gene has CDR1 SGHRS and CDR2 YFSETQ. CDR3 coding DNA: TGCGCCAGCAGCACCGCAGGACTAGCGGAGGTCTTC. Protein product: CASSTAGLAEVF.

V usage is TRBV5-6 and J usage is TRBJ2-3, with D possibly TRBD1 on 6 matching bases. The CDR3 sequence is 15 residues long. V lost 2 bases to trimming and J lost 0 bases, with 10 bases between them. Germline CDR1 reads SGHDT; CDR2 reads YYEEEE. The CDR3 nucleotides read TGTGCCAGCAGCTTATCAGGGGTGAGCACAGATACGCAGTATTTT. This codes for CASSLSGVSTDTQYF.

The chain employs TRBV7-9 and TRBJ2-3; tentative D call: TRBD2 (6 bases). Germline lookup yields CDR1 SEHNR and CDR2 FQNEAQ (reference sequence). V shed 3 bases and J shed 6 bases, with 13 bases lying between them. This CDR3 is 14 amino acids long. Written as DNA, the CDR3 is TGTGCCAGCAGCTTTTTGTCGGGGAGGGATACGCAGTATTTT. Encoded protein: CASSFLSGRDTQYF.

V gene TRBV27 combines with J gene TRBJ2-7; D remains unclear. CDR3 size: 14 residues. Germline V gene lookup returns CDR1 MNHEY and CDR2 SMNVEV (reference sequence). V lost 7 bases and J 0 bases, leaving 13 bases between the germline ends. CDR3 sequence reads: CASNLVSGSYEQYF. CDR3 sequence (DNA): TGTGCCAGCAACCTCGTTTCGGGCTCCTACGAGCAGTACTTC.

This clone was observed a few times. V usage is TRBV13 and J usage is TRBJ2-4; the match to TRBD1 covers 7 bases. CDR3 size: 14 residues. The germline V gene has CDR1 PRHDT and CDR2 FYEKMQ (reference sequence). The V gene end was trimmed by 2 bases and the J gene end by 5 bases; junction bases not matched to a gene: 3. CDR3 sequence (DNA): TGTGCCAGCAGCTTAAGACAGGGTCAAAACATTCAGTACTTC. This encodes CASSLRQGQNIQYF. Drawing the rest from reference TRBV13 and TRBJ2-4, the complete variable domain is AAGVIQSPRHLIKEKRETATLKCYPIPRHDTVYWYQQGPGQDPQFLISFYEKMQSDKGSIPDRFSAQQFSDYHSELNMSSLELGDSALYFCASSLRQGQNIQYFGAGTRLSVL.

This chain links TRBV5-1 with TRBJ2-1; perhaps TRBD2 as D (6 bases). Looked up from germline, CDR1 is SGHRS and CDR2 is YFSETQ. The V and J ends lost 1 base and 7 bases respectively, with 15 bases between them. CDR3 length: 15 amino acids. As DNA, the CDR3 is TGCGCCAGCAGCTTGTTTTCCGGGAGTGGTAATGAGCAGTTCTTC. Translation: CASSLFSGSGNEQFF.

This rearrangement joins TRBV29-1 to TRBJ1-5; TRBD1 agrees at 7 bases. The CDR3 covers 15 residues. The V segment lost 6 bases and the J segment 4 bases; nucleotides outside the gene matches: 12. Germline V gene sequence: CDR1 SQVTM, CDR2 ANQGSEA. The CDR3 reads CSVATGTAANQPQHF. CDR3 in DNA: TGCAGCGTGGCGACCGGGACAGCCGCTAATCAGCCCCAGCATTTT.

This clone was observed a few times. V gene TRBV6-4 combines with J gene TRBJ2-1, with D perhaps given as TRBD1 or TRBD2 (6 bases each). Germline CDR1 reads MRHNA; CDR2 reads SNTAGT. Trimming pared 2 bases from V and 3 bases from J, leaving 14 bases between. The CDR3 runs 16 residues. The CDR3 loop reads CASSDEGGFGYNEQFF. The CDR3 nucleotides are TGTGCCAGCAGTGACGAGGGGGGATTCGGCTACAATGAGCAGTTCTTC.

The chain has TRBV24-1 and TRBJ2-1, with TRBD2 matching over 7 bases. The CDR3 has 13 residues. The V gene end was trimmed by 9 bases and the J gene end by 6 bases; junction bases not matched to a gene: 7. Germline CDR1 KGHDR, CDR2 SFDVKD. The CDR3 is CATRVASGNEQFF. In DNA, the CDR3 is TGTGCCACCCGGGTAGCTAGCGGCAATGAGCAGTTCTTC.

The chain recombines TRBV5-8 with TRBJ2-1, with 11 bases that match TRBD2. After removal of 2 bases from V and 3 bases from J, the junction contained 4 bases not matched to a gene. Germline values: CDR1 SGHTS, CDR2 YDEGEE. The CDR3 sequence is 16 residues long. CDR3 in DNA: TGTGCCAGCAGCTTCGCCGGGACTAGCGGCTACAATGAGCAGTTCTTC. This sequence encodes CASSFAGTSGYNEQFF.

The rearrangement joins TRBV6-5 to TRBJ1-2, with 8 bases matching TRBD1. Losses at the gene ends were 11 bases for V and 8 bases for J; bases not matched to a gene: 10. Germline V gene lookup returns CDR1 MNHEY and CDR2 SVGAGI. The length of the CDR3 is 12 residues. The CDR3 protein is CAVLPGGRGYTF. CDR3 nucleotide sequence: TGTGCCGTTCTACCAGGGGGCCGGGGCTACACCTTC.

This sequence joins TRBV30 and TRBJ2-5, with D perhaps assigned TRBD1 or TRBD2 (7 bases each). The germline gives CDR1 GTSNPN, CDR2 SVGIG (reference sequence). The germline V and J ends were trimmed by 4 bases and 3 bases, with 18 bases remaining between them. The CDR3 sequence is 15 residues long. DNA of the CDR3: TGTGCCTGGACCAAGGGGGCGGGAGAAGAAGAGACCCAGTACTTC. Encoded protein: CAWTKGAGEEETQYF.

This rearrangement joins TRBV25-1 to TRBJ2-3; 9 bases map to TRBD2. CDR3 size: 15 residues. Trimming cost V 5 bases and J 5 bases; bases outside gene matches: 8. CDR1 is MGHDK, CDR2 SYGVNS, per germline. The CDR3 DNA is TGTGCCAGCAGTTGGCCCGGGACTAGCCGAGATACGCAGTATTTT. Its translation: CASSWPGTSRDTQYF. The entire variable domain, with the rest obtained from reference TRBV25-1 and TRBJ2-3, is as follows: EADIYQTPRYLVIGTGKKITLECSQTMGHDKMYWYQQDPGMELHLIHYSYGVNSTEKGDLSSESTVSRIRTEHFPLTLESARPSHTSQYLCASSWPGTSRDTQYFGPGTRLTVL.

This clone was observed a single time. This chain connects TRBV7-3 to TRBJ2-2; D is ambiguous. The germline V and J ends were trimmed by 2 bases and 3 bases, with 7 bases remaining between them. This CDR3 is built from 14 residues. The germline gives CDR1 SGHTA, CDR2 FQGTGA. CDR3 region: CASSLGGDTGELFF. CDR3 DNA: TGTGCCAGCAGCTTAGGCGGAGACACCGGGGAGCTGTTTTTT. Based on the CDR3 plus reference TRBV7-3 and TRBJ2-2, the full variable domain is GAGVSQTPSNKVTEKGKYVELRCDPISGHTALYWYRQSLGQGPEFLIYFQGTGAADDSGLPNDRFFAVRPEGSVSTLKIQRTERGDSAVYLCASSLGGDTGELFFGEGSRLTVL.

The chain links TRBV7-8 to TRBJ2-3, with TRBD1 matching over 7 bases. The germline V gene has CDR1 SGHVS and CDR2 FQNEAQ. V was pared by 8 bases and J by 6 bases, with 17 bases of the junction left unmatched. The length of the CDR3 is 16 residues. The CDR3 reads CASAISGDREYDTQYF. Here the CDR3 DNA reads TGTGCCAGCGCTATCAGCGGCGACAGGGAATATGATACGCAGTATTTT.

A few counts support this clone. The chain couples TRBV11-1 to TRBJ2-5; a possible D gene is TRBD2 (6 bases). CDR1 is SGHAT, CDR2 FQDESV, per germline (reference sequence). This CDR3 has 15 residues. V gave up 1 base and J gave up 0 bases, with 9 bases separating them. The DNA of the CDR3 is TGTGCCAGCAGCTTAGGCGGGACGTACCAAGAGACCCAGTACTTC. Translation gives CASSLGGTYQETQYF.